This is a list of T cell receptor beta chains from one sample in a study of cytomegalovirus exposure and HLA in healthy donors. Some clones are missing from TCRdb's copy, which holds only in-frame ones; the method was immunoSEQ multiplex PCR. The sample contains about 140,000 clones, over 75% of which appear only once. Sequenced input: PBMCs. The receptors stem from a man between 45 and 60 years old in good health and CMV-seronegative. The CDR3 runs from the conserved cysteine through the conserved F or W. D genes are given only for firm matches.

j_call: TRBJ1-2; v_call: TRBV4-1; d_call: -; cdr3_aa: CASSTGTHYGYTF
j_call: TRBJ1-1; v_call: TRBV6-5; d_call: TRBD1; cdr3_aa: CASSTLSRGYTEAFF
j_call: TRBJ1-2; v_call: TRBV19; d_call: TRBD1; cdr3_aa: CASSMEGARPYGYTF
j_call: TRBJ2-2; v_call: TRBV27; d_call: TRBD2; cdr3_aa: CASSLTSGKNTGELFF
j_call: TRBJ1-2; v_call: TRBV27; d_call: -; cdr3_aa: CASSFRGVGYGYTF
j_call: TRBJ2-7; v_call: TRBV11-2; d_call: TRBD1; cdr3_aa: CASSLGGTGSYEQYF
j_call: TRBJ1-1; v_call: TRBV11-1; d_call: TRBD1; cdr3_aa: CASSSPTGLNTEAFF
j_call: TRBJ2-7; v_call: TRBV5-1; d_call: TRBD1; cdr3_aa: CASSYGGTGGDEQYF
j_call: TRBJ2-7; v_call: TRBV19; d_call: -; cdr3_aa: CASSTGISSYEQYF
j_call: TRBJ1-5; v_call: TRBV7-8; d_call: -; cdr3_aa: CASSFQAGGPQHF
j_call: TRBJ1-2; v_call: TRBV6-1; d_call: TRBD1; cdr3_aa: CASIINRGYGYTF
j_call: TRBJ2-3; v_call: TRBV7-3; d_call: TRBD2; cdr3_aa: CASSFTSGRDTQYF
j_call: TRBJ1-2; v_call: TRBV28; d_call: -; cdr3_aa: CASSLTVYGYTF
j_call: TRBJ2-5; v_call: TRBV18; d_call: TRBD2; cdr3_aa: CASRLAGVQETQYF
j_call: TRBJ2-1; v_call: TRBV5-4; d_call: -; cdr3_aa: CAIKSSYNEQFF
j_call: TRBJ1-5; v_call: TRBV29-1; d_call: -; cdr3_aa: CSVAGSNQPQHF
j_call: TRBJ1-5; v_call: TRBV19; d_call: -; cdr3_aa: CASSTRTGNQPQHF
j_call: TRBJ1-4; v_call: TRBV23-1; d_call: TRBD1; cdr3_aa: CASSPDRYKEKLFF
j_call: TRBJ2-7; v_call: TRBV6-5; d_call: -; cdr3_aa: CASRPRLDSYEQYF
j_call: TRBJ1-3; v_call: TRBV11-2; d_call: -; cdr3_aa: CASSLPYSGNTIYF
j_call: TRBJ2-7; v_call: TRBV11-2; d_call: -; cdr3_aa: CASSWTQVYEQYF
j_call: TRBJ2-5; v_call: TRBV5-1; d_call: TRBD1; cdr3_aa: CASSLGDRFEETQYF
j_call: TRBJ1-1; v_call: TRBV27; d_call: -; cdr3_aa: CASRSKPQGQNTEAFF
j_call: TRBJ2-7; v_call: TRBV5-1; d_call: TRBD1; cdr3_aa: CASSVNPGQSSGEYF
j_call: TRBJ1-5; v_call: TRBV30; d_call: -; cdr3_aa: CAWCRGEDQPQHF
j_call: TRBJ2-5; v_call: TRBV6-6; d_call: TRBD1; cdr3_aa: CASRGGQGPSQETQYF
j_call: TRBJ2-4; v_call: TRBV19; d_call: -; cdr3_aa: CASSIVMAKNIQYF
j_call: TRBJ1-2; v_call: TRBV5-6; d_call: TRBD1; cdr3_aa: CASSLGQGVNYGYTF
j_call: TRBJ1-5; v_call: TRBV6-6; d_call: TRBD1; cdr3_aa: CASSYGQGASNQPQHF
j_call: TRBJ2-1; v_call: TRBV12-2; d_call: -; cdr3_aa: CASRSVRHPGGSSYNEQFF
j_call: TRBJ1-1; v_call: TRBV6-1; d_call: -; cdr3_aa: CASSGGSSRNTEAFF
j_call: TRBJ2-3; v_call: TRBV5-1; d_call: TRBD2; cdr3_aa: CASSLLGGRTDTQYF
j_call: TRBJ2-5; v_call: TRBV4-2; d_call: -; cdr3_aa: CASSQTNREGLETQYF
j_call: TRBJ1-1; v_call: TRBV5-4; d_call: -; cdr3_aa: CAVGSGATEAFF
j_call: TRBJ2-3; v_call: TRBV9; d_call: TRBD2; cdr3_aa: CASSGDGAGGPDTQYF
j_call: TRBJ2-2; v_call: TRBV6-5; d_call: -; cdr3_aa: CASSYRGELFF
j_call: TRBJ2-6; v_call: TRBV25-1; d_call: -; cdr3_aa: CASRGSGANVLTF
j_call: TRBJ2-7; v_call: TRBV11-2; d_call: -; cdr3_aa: CASSLGNPYEQYF
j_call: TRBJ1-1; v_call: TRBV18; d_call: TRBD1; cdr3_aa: CASSPTGGNTEAFF
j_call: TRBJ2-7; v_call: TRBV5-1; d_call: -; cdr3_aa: CASRRELVGVYEQYF
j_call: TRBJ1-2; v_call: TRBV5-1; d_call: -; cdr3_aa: CASREGGGYTF
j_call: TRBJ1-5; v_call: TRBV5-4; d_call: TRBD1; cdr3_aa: CASRQGQGAGQPQHF
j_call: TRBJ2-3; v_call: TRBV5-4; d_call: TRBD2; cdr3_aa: CASSLEGTISTDTQYF
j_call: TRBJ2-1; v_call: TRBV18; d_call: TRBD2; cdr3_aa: CASSPGASGNNEQFF
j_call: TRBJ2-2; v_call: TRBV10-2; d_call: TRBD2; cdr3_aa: CASRETSGIGAGELFF
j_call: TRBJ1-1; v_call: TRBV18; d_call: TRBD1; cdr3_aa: CASSPPSGTGSTEAFF
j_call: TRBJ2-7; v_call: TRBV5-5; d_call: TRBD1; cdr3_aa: CASSWGQGGLSYEQYF
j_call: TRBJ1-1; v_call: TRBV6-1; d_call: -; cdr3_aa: CASSEIGGLMDAFF
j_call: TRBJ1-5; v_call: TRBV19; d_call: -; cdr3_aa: CASSRSTAGVPQHF
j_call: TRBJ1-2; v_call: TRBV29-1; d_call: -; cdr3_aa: CSVEARIQTDANYGYTF
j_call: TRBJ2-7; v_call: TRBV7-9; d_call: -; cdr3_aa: CASSPRRGTYEQYF
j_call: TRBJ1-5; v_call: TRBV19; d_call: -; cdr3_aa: CAGGGESNQPQHF
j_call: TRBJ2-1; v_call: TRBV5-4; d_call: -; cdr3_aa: CASSLGLAAGVYNEQFF
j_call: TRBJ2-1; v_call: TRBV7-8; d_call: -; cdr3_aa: CASSYRDIDNEQFF
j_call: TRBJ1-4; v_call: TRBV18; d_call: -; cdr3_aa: CASSPREEGKLFF
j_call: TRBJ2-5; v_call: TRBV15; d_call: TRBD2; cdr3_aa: CATSRVGYGGSGETQYF
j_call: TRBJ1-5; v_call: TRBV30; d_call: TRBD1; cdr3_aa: CAWSLMGTGNQPQHF